Reported below is one T cell receptor (beta chain). Its specificity is not known. Using immunoSEQ multiplex PCR, the repertoire was profiled, and TCRdb retains in-frame clones only, with some absent. Of about 92,000 clones in the sample, approximately 51% were seen once. This entry is derived from a study of shared clonotypes between healthy human individuals. Overall study results and limits: Read depth was anticipated to influence clonotype sharing among donors.

V dropped 3 bases and J dropped 2 bases, with 7 bases sitting between them. The CDR3 is 13 amino acids. CDR1 is LNHDA, CDR2 SQIVND, per germline (reference sequence). This chain uses TRBV19 with TRBJ1-2; D unclear. Material: PBMCs. This clonotype originated in a woman in her thirties or forties in good health. Some clones in this sample may be carry-over from other donors' samples. The CDR3 coding sequence is TGTGCCAGTAGTATGGCAGAGAACTATGGCTACACCTTC. It encodes CASSMAENYGYTF.